The table lists the clone carrying this T cell receptor beta chain with a count of one. Its antigen is unknown. The data derive from a study of cytomegalovirus exposure and HLA in healthy donors. Study outcomes and limitations: A subsequent analysis found that TCR clusters from the first cohort also tended to co-occur in the 130 or so validation repertoires, with 90% to 95% of cluster scores above 0. The study listed 150 to 200 cytomegalovirus-associated TCR beta chains.

This CDR3 has 15 amino acids. Trimming cost V 3 bases and J 3 bases; bases outside gene matches: 4. Germline CDR1 LNHDA, CDR2 SQIVND (reference sequence). Assay: immunoSEQ multiplex PCR; the TCRdb copy retains only in-frame clones and omits some. The sample lists 150,000 or so clones; 80% to 90% were seen once. The chain couples TRBV19 to TRBJ1-1; 10 bases are a match to TRBD1. The sequenced sample was PBMCs. This receptor was taken from a woman aged 25 to 39 in good health and CMV-seropositive. The DNA for the CDR3 is TGTGCCAGTAGTATGGGACAGGGGAGATACACTGAAGCTTTCTTT. Protein product: CASSMGQGRYTEAFF.